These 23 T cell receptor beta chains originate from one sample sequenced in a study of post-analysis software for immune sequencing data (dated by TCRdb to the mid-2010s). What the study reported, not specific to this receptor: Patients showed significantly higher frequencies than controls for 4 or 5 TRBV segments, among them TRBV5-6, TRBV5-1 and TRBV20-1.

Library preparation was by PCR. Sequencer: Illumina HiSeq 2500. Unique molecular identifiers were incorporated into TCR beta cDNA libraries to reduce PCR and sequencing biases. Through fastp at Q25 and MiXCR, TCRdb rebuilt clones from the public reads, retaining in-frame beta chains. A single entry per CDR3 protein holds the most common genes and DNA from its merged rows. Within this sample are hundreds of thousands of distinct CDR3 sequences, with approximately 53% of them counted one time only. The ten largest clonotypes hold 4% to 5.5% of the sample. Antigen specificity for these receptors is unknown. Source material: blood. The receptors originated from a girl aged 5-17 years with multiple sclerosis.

In DNA form, the CDR3 reads TGCAGTGCTCGTCGACAGTCGTTCTACAATGAGCAGTTCTTC. Translating it yields CSARRQSFYNEQFF. The chain couples TRBV20-1 to TRBJ2-1; D is perhaps TRBD1 (5 bases). This CDR3 has 14 amino acids. CDR1 is DFQATT, CDR2 SNEGSKA, per germline (reference sequence). V was cut by 5 bases and J by 3 bases, with 14 bases left in between.

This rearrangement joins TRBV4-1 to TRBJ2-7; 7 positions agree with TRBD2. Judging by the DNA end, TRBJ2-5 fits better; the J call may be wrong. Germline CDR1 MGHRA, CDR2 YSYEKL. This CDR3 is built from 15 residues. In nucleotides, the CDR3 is TGCGCCAGCAGCCATCCGGCGGGAGCCCGGGAGACCCAGTACTTC. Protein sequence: CASSHPAGARETQYF.

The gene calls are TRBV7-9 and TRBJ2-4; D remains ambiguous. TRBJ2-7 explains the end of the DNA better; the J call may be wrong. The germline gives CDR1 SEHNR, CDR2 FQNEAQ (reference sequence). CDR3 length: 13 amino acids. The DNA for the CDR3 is TGTGCCAGCAGCTTATCTCATGGCCACGAGCAGTACTTC. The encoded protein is CASSLSHGHEQYF.

CDR3 sequence reads: CASSQLAGASDTQYF. The CDR3 coding sequence is TGTGCCAGCAGCCAGCTAGCGGGAGCCTCCGATACGCAGTATTTT. This chain joins TRBV4-2 and TRBJ2-3; 10 bases align to TRBD2. Trimming at V came to 3 bases and at J to 6 bases, leaving 6 bases not matched to a gene. The CDR3 has 15 residues. Germline V gene data show CDR1 as LGHNA and CDR2 as YNFKEQ.

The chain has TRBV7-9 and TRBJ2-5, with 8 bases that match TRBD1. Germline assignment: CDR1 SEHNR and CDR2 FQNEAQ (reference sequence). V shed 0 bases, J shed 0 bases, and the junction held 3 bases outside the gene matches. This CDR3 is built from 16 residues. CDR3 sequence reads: CASSLAGDRYQETQYF. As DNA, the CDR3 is TGTGCCAGCAGCTTAGCCGGGGACAGGTACCAAGAGACCCAGTACTTC. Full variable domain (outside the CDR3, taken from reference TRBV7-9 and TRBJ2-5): DTGVSQNPRHKITKRGQNVTFRCDPISEHNRLYWYRQTLGQGPEFLTYFQNEAQLEKSRLLSDRFSAERPKGSFSTLEIQRTEQGDSAMYLCASSLAGDRYQETQYFGPGTRLLVL.

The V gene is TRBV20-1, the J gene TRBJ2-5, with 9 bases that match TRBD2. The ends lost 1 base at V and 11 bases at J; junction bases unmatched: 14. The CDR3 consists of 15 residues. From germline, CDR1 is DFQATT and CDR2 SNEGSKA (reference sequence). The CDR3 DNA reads TGCAGTGCTAGAGGGGGCCAGCGGGAGGTCTATGAGCAGTACTTC. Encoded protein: CSARGGQREVYEQYF.

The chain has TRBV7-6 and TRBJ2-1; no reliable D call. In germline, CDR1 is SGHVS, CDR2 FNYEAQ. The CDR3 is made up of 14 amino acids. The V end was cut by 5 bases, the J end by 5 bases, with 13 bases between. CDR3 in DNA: TGTGCCAGCAGCCCCTGGGTCCTTGACAATGAGCAGTTCTTC. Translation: CASSPWVLDNEQFF.

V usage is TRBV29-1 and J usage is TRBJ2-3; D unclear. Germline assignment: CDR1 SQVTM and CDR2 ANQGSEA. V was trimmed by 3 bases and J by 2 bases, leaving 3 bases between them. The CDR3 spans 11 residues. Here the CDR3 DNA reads TGCAGCGTTGACAACACAGATACGCAGTATTTT. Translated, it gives CSVDNTDTQYF.

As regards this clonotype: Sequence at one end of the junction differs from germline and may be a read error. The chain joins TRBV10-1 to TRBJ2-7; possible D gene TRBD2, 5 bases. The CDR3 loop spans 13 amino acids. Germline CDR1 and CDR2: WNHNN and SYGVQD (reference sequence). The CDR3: CTSSERGNYEQYF. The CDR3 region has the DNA TGCACCAGCAGTGAAAGAGGGAACTACGAGCAGTACTTC.

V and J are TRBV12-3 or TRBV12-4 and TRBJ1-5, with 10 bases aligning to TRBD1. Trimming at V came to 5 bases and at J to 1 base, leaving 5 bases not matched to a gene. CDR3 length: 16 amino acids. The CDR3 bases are TGTGCCAGCAGTCCCGGGACAGGGGAAAGCAATCAGCCCCAGCATTTT. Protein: CASSPGTGESNQPQHF.

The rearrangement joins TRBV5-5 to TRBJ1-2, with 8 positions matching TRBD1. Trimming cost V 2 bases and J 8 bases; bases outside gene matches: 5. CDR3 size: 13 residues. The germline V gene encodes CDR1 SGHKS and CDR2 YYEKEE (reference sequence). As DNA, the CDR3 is TGTGCCAGCAGCTTAGAGCACAGGGGGGGCTACACCTTC. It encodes CASSLEHRGGYTF.

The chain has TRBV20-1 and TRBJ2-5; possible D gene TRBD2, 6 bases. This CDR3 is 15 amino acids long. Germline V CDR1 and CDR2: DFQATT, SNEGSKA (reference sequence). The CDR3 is CMGSTGAPGLKTQYF. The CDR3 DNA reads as TGCATGGGTAGTACGGGAGCCCCGGGTTTAAAGACCCAGTACTTC.

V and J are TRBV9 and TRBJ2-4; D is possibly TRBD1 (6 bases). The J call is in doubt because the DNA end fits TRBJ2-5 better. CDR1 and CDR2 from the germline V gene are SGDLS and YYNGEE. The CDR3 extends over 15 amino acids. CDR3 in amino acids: CASSAHREKGETQYF. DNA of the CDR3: TGTGCCAGCAGCGCCCACAGGGAGAAGGGAGAGACCCAGTACTTC.

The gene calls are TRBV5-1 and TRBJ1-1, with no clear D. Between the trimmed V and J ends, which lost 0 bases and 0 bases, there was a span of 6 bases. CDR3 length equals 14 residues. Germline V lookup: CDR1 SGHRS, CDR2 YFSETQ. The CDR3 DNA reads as TGCGCCAGCAGCTTGGAGGCGGTGAACACTGAAGCTTTCTTT. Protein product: CASSLEAVNTEAFF.

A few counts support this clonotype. CDR3 residues: CASSGPDEQFF. The CDR3 nucleotides read TGCGCCAGCAGTGGACCGGATGAGCAGTTCTTC. The chain combines TRBV10-2 with TRBJ2-1; no definite D call. Between the trimmed V and J ends, which lost 4 bases and 8 bases, there was a span of 6 bases. The CDR3 sequence is 11 residues long. Germline CDR1 is WSHSY and CDR2 is SAAADI.

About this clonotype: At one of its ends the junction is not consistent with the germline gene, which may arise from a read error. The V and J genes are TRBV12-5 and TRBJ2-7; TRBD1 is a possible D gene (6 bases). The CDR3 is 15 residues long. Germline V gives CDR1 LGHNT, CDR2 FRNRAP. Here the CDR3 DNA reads TGTGCTGGTGGTCCATCCTGGGACAACACCGGCGAGCAGTACTTC. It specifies CAGGPSWDNTGEQYF.

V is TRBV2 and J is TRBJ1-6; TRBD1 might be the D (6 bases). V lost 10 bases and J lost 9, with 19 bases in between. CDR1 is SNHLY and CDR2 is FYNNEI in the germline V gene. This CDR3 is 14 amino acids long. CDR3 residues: CATSTGGRSSPLHF. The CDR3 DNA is TGTGCCACGAGTACGGGGGGGCGAAGTTCACCCCTCCACTTT.

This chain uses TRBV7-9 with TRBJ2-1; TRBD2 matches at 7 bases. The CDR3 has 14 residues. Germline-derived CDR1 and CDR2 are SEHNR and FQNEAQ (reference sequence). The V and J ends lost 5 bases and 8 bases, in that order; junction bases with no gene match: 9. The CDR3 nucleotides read TGTGCCAGCAGCCCCCGGGAGGCTCACGATGAGCAGTTCTTC. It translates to CASSPREAHDEQFF.

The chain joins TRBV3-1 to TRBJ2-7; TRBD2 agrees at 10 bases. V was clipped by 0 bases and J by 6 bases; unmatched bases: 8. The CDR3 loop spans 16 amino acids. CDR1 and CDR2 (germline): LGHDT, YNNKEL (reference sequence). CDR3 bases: TGTGCCAGCAGCCAAGAAGGAGCTAGCGGGAGATCCGAGCAGTACTTC. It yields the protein CASSQEGASGRSEQYF.

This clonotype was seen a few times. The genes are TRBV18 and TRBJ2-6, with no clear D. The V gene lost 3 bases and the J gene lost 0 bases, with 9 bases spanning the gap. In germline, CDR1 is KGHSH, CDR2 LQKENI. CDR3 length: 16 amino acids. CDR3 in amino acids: CASSPGPSSGANVLTF. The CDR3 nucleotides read TGTGCCAGCTCACCCGGACCGAGCTCTGGGGCCAACGTCCTGACTTTC.

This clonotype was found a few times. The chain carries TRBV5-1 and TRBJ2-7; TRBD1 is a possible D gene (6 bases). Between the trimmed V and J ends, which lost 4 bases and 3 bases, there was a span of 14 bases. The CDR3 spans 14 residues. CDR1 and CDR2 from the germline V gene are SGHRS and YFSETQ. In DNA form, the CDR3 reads TGCGCCAGCAGCATAAGTGGACAGTTCTACGAGCAGTACTTC. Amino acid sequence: CASSISGQFYEQYF. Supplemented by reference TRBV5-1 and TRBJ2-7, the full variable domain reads KAGVTQTPRYLIKTRGQQVTLSCSPISGHRSVSWYQQTPGQGLQFLFEYFSETQRNKGNFPGRFSGRQFSNSRSEMNVSTLELGDSALYLCASSISGQFYEQYFGPGTRLTVT.

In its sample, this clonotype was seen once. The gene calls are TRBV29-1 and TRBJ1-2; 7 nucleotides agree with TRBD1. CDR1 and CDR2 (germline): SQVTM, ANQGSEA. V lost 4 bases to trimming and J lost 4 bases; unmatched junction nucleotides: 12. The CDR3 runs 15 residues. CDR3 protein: CSVVPGGGESYGYTF. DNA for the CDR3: TGCAGCGTTGTTCCAGGGGGAGGGGAAAGCTATGGCTACACCTTC. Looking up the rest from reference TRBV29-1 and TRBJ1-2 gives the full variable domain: SAVISQKPSRDICQRGTSLTIQCQVDSQVTMMFWYRQQPGQSLTLIATANQGSEATYESGFVIDKFPISRPNLTFSTLTVSNMSPEDSSIYLCSVVPGGGESYGYTFGSGTRLTVV.

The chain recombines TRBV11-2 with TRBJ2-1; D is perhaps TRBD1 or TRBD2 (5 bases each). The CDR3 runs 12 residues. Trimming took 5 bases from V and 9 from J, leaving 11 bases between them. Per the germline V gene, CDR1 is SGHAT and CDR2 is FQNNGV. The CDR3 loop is CASSPVGVEQFF. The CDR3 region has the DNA TGTGCCAGCAGCCCGGTGGGGGTTGAGCAGTTCTTC.